These 18 T cell receptor beta chains were sequenced from one sample in a study of blood T cell repertoires in COVID-19. Clones were sequenced by immunoSEQ multiplex PCR, and TCRdb holds only the in-frame ones, with some missing. The table shows about 96,000 clones, with 65% to 85% occurring only once. Sequences were obtained from peripheral blood. The receptors stem from a woman aged 55-69 years with acute or convalescent COVID-19.

CDR3 in amino acids: CASSLGGTGAIYGYTF. CDR3 coding DNA: TGTGCCAGCAGTTTGGGGGGGACAGGGGCAATCTATGGCTACACCTTC. This chain links TRBV28 with TRBJ1-2; TRBD1 agrees at 10 bases. Germline-derived CDR1 and CDR2 are MDHEN and SYDVKM. This CDR3 has 16 amino acids. After removal of 3 bases from V and 4 bases from J, the junction contained 8 bases not matched to a gene.

This chain links TRBV9 with TRBJ2-2; the match to TRBD1 covers 8 bases. The CDR3 has 15 amino acids. The junction had 4 bases not matched to a gene; V was cut back by 3 bases and J by 3 bases. In germline, CDR1 is SGDLS, CDR2 YYNGEE. This CDR3 reads CASSARQGHTGELFF. CDR3 coding DNA: TGTGCCAGCAGCGCCCGACAGGGGCACACCGGGGAGCTGTTTTTT.

The V gene is TRBV7-6, the J gene TRBJ2-5; 12 nucleotides agree with TRBD2. Germline V gene data show CDR1 as SGHVS and CDR2 as FNYEAQ. The CDR3 extends over 15 amino acids. V lost 1 base to trimming and J lost 7 bases; unmatched junction nucleotides: 4. The CDR3 DNA is TGTGCCAGCAGCTTAGGACTAGCGGGGGCCATGACCCAGTACTTC. Amino acid sequence: CASSLGLAGAMTQYF.

This chain connects TRBV6-6 to TRBJ2-7, with 8 bases that match TRBD2. The CDR3 totals 14 residues. Germline V gives CDR1 MNHNY, CDR2 SVGAGI (reference sequence). V was clipped by 6 bases and J by 2 bases; unmatched bases: 6. The CDR3 bases are TGTGCCAGCAGGCTAACTAGCGGCCCCTACGAGCAGTACTTC. Its protein product is CASRLTSGPYEQYF.

The genes are TRBV2 and TRBJ2-2, with 11 bases lining up with TRBD2. Losses at the gene ends were 2 bases for V and 4 bases for J; bases not matched to a gene: 9. Germline CDR1 reads SNHLY; CDR2 reads FYNNEI. The CDR3 runs 18 residues. Written as DNA, the CDR3 is TGTGCCAGCAGTGAAAGGGCTAGCGGGGGGCGGGGCACCGGGGAGCTGTTTTTT. Its translation: CASSERASGGRGTGELFF. Full variable domain (outside the CDR3, taken from reference TRBV2 and TRBJ2-2): EPEVTQTPSHQVTQMGQEVILRCVPISNHLYFYWYRQILGQKVEFLVSFYNNEISEKSEIFDDQFSVERPDGSNFTLKIRSTKLEDSAMYFCASSERASGGRGTGELFFGEGSRLTVL.

Only one count was recorded for this clone. This chain links TRBV28 with TRBJ1-1; TRBD1 is a possible D gene (5 bases). Between the trimmed V and J ends, which lost 5 bases and 0 bases, there was a span of 10 bases. The CDR3 contains 14 residues. Looked up from germline, CDR1 is MDHEN and CDR2 is SYDVKM. CDR3 DNA: TGTGCCAGCAGTCCTCAGGGTGTGAACACTGAAGCTTTCTTT. Protein: CASSPQGVNTEAFF.

The rearrangement joins TRBV10-3 to TRBJ2-1; D might be TRBD2 (6 bases). This CDR3 is built from 15 residues. Looked up from germline, CDR1 is ENHRY and CDR2 is SYGVKD. The ends were cut back, 0 bases at V and 9 bases at J, with 15 bases in the middle. The CDR3 region is CAISESRWRGGEQFF. The CDR3 DNA is TGTGCCATCAGTGAGTCGAGATGGAGGGGCGGTGAGCAGTTCTTC.

Comment on this clone: At one boundary the junction diverges from the germline segment, which might be a read error. This rearrangement joins TRBV5-1 to TRBJ2-7; 9 bases are shared with TRBD2. CDR3 length: 14 amino acids. Germline V gives CDR1 SGHRS, CDR2 YFSETQ. The CDR3 DNA sequence: TGCGCCCGCAGCCCGCGCGGGGGGGGTTACGAGCAGTACTTC. Translating gives CARSPRGGGYEQYF.

V and J are TRBV7-9 and TRBJ2-7, with TRBD1 identical over 7 bases. The CDR3 is 15 residues long. Germline loops: CDR1 SEHNR, CDR2 FQNEAQ (reference sequence). The V segment lost 0 bases and the J segment 2 bases; nucleotides outside the gene matches: 4. CDR3 coding DNA: TGTGCCAGCAGCTTAGCGCCTCAGGGGGCCTACGAGCAGTACTTC. Its protein is CASSLAPQGAYEQYF.

The chain uses TRBV3-1 (or the pseudogene TRBV3-2) and TRBJ1-5; 10 bases align to TRBD1. Germline V gene lookup returns CDR1 LGHDT and CDR2 YNNKEL (reference sequence). The V gene end was trimmed by 3 bases and the J gene end by 2 bases; junction bases not matched to a gene: 1. CDR3 size: 15 residues. The CDR3 bases are TGTGCCAGCAGCCAGGGGACAGGGGGCAATCAGCCCCAGCATTTT. Protein: CASSQGTGGNQPQHF.

The chain uses TRBV7-9 and TRBJ1-1, with TRBD1 identical over 8 bases. The ends lost 3 bases at V and 5 bases at J; junction bases unmatched: 2. Germline V CDR1 and CDR2: SEHNR, FQNEAQ (reference sequence). The CDR3 is 13 residues long. The CDR3 protein is CASSFRGLTEAFF. DNA for the CDR3: TGTGCCAGCAGCTTCAGGGGGCTAACTGAAGCTTTCTTT.

The V call is TRBV4-3, the J call TRBJ1-1; 7 bases map to TRBD1. This CDR3 spans 15 amino acids. CDR1 LGHNA and CDR2 YSLEER come from the germline V gene. V lost 4 bases, J lost 4 bases, and 9 bases stayed unmatched. The CDR3: CASSPQTGRITEAFF. CDR3 bases: TGCGCCAGCAGCCCCCAGACAGGGAGGATCACTGAAGCTTTCTTT.

This clone was seen a handful of times. The rearrangement uses TRBV19 and TRBJ1-5; 8 nucleotides align to TRBD1. This CDR3 contains 17 residues. V was pared by 3 bases and J by 5 bases, with 12 bases of the junction left unmatched. Germline V gene lookup returns CDR1 LNHDA and CDR2 SQIVND (reference sequence). The CDR3 protein is CASSMGTGSATHQPQHF. The CDR3 DNA reads as TGTGCCAGTAGTATGGGGACAGGTTCAGCCACCCATCAGCCCCAGCATTTT.

V is TRBV5-1 and J is TRBJ1-3, with D perhaps TRBD1 (6 bases). This CDR3 comprises 17 residues. The germline V gene encodes CDR1 SGHRS and CDR2 YFSETQ. Trimming shortened V by 2 bases and J by 1 base, and 16 bases separated the two germline ends. CDR3 sequence (DNA): TGCGCCAGCAGCTTAGGGGACACCCTGGGGTCTGGAAACACCATATATTTT. This codes for CASSLGDTLGSGNTIYF.

The chain has TRBV11-3 and TRBJ1-4; the D is unclear. CDR1 SGHNT and CDR2 YENEEA come from the germline V gene. CDR3 length: 15 amino acids. V gave up 0 bases and J gave up 4 bases, with 9 bases separating them. CDR3 coding DNA: TGTGCCAGCAGCTTAGATCATGGGCTTAATGAAAAACTGTTTTTT. Protein: CASSLDHGLNEKLFF.

V gene TRBV18 combines with J gene TRBJ1-1, with 12 bases aligning to TRBD1. The germline CDR1 and CDR2 sequences are KGHSH and LQKENI. The CDR3 is 15 amino acids. V shed 2 bases, J shed 8 bases, and the junction held 6 bases outside the gene matches. The CDR3 spells CASSPTQGTGGEAFF. CDR3 bases: TGTGCCAGCTCACCAACACAGGGGACAGGGGGCGAAGCTTTCTTT.

The chain combines TRBV12-3 or TRBV12-4 with TRBJ1-1; weak D call: TRBD1 (6 bases). CDR3 size: 13 residues. V gave up 6 bases and J gave up 1 base, with 9 bases separating them. The CDR3 protein is CASSPGENTEAFF. CDR3 coding DNA: TGTGCCAGCAGCCCAGGGGAGAACACTGAAGCTTTCTTT.

This clone was recorded once. V and J are TRBV4-3 and TRBJ2-7, with D tentatively TRBD1 (5 bases). Germline loops: CDR1 LGHNA, CDR2 YSLEER. Trimming removed 0 bases at V and 2 bases at J, with 8 bases between. There are 14 residues in the CDR3. The CDR3 loop is CASSQDRTTYEQYF. The CDR3 DNA sequence: TGCGCCAGCAGCCAAGATAGGACAACCTACGAGCAGTACTTC.